The 8 T cell receptor beta chains in this list originate from one sample, sequenced in a study of PD-1 blockade in classical Hodgkin lymphoma (TCRdb year 2020). Reading the label with the study, this specimen's time point is: cycle 1 day 1 (C1D1), immediately before nivolumab initiation. All trial patients had relapsed after autologous stem cell transplantation, with cohorts A, B and C differing in prior brentuximab vedotin exposure. Library creation used the immunoSEQ multiplex PCR assay. In its TCRdb copy, this immuneACCESS table keeps in-frame sequences only and misses some clones. Where compared with another copy, unresolved V genes explain less than half of these, and the others have no known cause. For this sample there are 25,000 or so clones; roughly 70% appear just once. The biggest ten clones account for over 15% of the sample. Source: peripheral blood mononuclear cells (PBMCs), taken at baseline. The origin of the receptors is a human donor with classical Hodgkin lymphoma.

This clone was detected only a few times. The rearrangement joins TRBV7-9 to TRBJ1-1; D remains ambiguous. CDR1 and CDR2 (germline): SEHNR, FQNEAQ (reference sequence). V shed 2 bases and J shed 0 bases, with 10 bases lying between them. This CDR3 is 15 amino acids long. The CDR3 nucleotides read TGTGCCAGCAGCTTATCCCGCGCCATGAACACTGAAGCTTTCTTT. Translated: CASSLSRAMNTEAFF.

The rearrangement joins TRBV2 to TRBJ2-5; D could derive from TRBD1 or TRBD2 (6 bases each). Germline loops: CDR1 SNHLY, CDR2 FYNNEI. With 6 bases removed from V and 3 bases from J, the gap between germline ends came to 11 bases. The CDR3 has 13 residues. The chain's CDR3 is CASRRGTEETQYF. The CDR3 bases are TGTGCCAGCAGGAGGGGGACTGAAGAGACCCAGTACTTC.

The chain employs TRBV18 and TRBJ2-1, with D perhaps TRBD1 (6 bases). CDR3 length: 15 residues. V was clipped by 3 bases and J by 4 bases, with 13 bases between them. Germline V gene data show CDR1 as KGHSH and CDR2 as LQKENI. CDR3 in DNA: TGTGCCAGCTCACCCATCCGGGACACTTACAATGAGCAGTTCTTC. This encodes CASSPIRDTYNEQFF.

The V gene is TRBV7-9, the J gene TRBJ2-1, with 12 bases fitting TRBD2. Trimming removed 5 bases from V and 10 bases from J; junction bases left unmatched: 9. CDR1 and CDR2 from the germline V gene are SEHNR and FQNEAQ (reference sequence). CDR3 length equals 15 residues. CDR3 loop: CASSRGRLAGVEQFF. CDR3 in DNA: TGTGCCAGCAGCCGAGGTCGACTAGCGGGAGTCGAGCAGTTCTTC.

The table lists this clone with a few counts. The chain couples TRBV28 to TRBJ2-7, with 7 nucleotides matching TRBD2. The CDR3 runs to 15 residues. V trimming: 0 bases; J trimming: 3 bases; junction bases outside the gene matches: 5. Germline values: CDR1 MDHEN, CDR2 SYDVKM. CDR3 bases: TGTGCCAGCAGTTTATGGGCTAGCGGACGCTACGAGCAGTACGTC. It is translated as CASSLWASGRYEQYV.

This chain joins TRBV27 and TRBJ2-2; 8 nucleotides match TRBD1. V gave up 3 bases and J gave up 5 bases; unmatched junction bases: 14. CDR1 is MNHEY, CDR2 SMNVEV, per germline (reference sequence). The CDR3 length is 18 residues. CDR3 residues: CASSFRTGTGTSTGELFF. Written as DNA, the CDR3 is TGTGCCAGCAGTTTCCGGACAGGGACGGGGACGAGTACCGGGGAGCTGTTTTTT.

The chain couples TRBV29-1 to TRBJ2-1; 9 positions match TRBD2. V dropped 5 bases and J dropped 1; count of bases not matched to a gene: 9. The CDR3 runs to 16 residues. From germline, CDR1 is SQVTM and CDR2 ANQGSEA. The CDR3 loop reads CSVPGGRASSYNEQFF. The CDR3 nucleotides are TGCAGCGTTCCGGGCGGGAGGGCGAGTTCCTACAATGAGCAGTTCTTC.

The rearrangement links TRBV7-8 to TRBJ2-7; D is undetermined. Germline V gene data show CDR1 as SGHVS and CDR2 as FQNEAQ. V lost 0 bases and J 0 bases, leaving 6 bases between the germline ends. CDR3 length: 14 residues. As DNA, the CDR3 is TGTGCCAGCAGCTTAGCAACTGGCTCCTACGAGCAGTACTTC. As protein: CASSLATGSYEQYF.